This paragraph reports one TCR beta chain. What it binds is not known. This entry belongs to a study of cytomegalovirus exposure and HLA in healthy donors. The CDR3 length is 16 residues. Germline trimming cut 1 base from V and 1 base from J; bases unmatched to any gene: 6. CDR1 and CDR2 from the germline V gene are LGHNA and YSLEER. PCR primers comprised 60 Vbeta and 13 Jbeta primers. Here immunoSEQ multiplex PCR was the method, and the copy in TCRdb shows in-frame clones only, minus some. The sample shows roughly 130,000 clones, about 81% of them seen only once. Study results and limitations: V- and J-gene trimming of TCR beta was linked (in a later analysis) to a missense DCLRE1C variant. A classifier reportedly called cytomegalovirus status with high sensitivity and specificity. What was likely a sequencing artifact was a cluster of highly shared sequence variants.

The chain is built from TRBV4-3 and TRBJ2-7; the match to TRBD1 covers 8 bases. Source material: PBMCs. The TCR sequence derives from a woman aged 40 to 50 in good health and CMV-seropositive. The CDR3 sequence is CASSQGQGAPSYEQYF. Written as DNA, the CDR3 is TGCGCCAGCAGCCAAGGCCAGGGGGCACCGTCCTACGAGCAGTACTTC.